The 24 T cell receptor beta chains given below trace back to one sample, sequenced in a study of vaccination effects on CD4 cells after COVID-19. TCRdb's copy holds only in-frame clones and misses some; the assay was immunoSEQ multiplex PCR. The sample has approximately 30,000 clones; approximately 83% are singletons. Their antigens remain unidentified. Antigen-specific CD4+ T cells were first expanded with viral peptide pools by the ViraFEST assay and only then sequenced. Investigators separated out CD4+ T cells once around nine days of culture had passed. Either the mRNA-1273 or the BNT162b2 vaccine was given to participants as two doses. This specimen was CD4+ T cells from PBMCs cultured with HCoV-NL63 spike peptides, taken after COVID-19 vaccination. These receptors all come from a human donor who received a COVID-19 vaccine. Some clones in this sample may be carry-over from other donors' samples.

The chain uses TRBV5-6 and TRBJ1-4; 7 positions agree with TRBD1. The germline CDR1 and CDR2 sequences are SGHDT and YYEEEE. V lost 4 bases and J lost 8; bases outside the gene matches: 5. CDR3 length: 13 residues. In DNA form, the CDR3 reads TGTGCCAGCAGCCGGCAGGACAGGGAAAAACTGTTTTTT. This sequence encodes CASSRQDREKLFF. The full variable domain, with the rest looked up from reference TRBV5-6 and TRBJ1-4, is DAGVTQSPTHLIKTRGQQVTLRCSPKSGHDTVSWYQQALGQGPQFIFQYYEEEERQRGNFPDRFSGHQFPNYSSELNVNALLLGDSALYLCASSRQDREKLFFGSGTQLSVL.

The V and J genes are TRBV7-9 and TRBJ1-4; D is unclear. Germline CDR1 reads SEHNR; CDR2 reads FQNEAQ (reference sequence). V was pared by 6 bases and J by 0 bases, with 17 bases between. The CDR3 covers 17 residues. DNA for the CDR3: TGTGCCAGCAGTTACCCCCAGCAGGTATCAACTAATGAAAAACTGTTTTTT. It yields the protein CASSYPQQVSTNEKLFF.

This rearrangement joins TRBV2 to TRBJ1-2; no reliable D call. The CDR3 loop spans 15 amino acids. The V end was cut by 0 bases, the J end by 4 bases, with 12 bases between. Germline values: CDR1 SNHLY, CDR2 FYNNEI. The CDR3 region is CASSEATADAYGYTF. Here the CDR3 DNA reads TGTGCCAGCAGTGAAGCAACGGCAGACGCCTATGGCTACACCTTC.

This chain connects TRBV24-1 to TRBJ2-5; 11 nucleotides agree with TRBD1. Germline values: CDR1 KGHDR, CDR2 SFDVKD. V lost 3 bases, J lost 2 bases, and 10 bases stayed unmatched. The length of the CDR3 is 18 residues. The CDR3 DNA sequence: TGTGCCACCAGTGATGCATTTTGGGGGACAGGGGGACAAGAGACCCAGTACTTC. Translating gives CATSDAFWGTGGQETQYF.

The rearrangement links TRBV6-1 to TRBJ1-4; D ambiguous. V was cut by 6 bases and J by 4 bases, with 12 bases left in between. There are 14 residues in the CDR3. Germline V lookup: CDR1 MNHNS, CDR2 SASEGT. The CDR3 sequence: CASRDGQNNEKLFF. The CDR3 nucleotides are TGTGCCAGCAGGGACGGGCAGAATAATGAAAAACTGTTTTTT.

This chain uses TRBV7-7 with TRBJ2-1; D is unclear. Between the trimmed V and J ends, which lost 1 base and 7 bases, there was a span of 8 bases. This CDR3 is 13 amino acids long. Germline lookup yields CDR1 SSHAT and CDR2 FNYEAQ (reference sequence). DNA for the CDR3: TGTGCCAGCAGCTTAGACGCGTTGAATGAGCAGTTCTTC. Translation: CASSLDALNEQFF.

DNA of the CDR3: TGTGCCAGCAGCCAGGACAGGGGAGGAAAACTGTTTTTT. Protein: CASSQDRGGKLFF. The chain carries TRBV5-6 and TRBJ1-4; 9 positions match TRBD1. The germline gives CDR1 SGHDT, CDR2 YYEEEE. The length of the CDR3 is 13 residues. V shed 4 bases, J shed 10 bases, and the junction held 5 bases outside the gene matches.

The chain is built from TRBV7-2 and TRBJ2-5; 8 nucleotides match TRBD2. The V gene's germline CDR1 is SGHTA and CDR2 FQGNSA. The J segment lost 1 base and the V segment lost 5 bases, leaving 9 bases of the junction unmatched. CDR3 length: 16 amino acids. In DNA, the CDR3 is TGTGCCAGCAGCATGGCCGGGACTAGAGGCCAAGAGACCCAGTACTTC. Protein product: CASSMAGTRGQETQYF.

The rearrangement uses TRBV2 and TRBJ1-2; 10 bases are shared with TRBD1. Germline CDR1 reads SNHLY; CDR2 reads FYNNEI. The V segment lost 5 bases and the J segment 5 bases; nucleotides outside the gene matches: 5. This CDR3 region has 14 residues. DNA for the CDR3: TGTGCCAGCAGTTCTCGACAGGGGGCTTATGGCTACACCTTC. Amino acid sequence: CASSSRQGAYGYTF.

This sequence joins TRBV5-8 and TRBJ2-5, with no clear D. This CDR3 has 17 residues. Trimming shortened V by 7 bases and J by 0 bases, and 22 bases separated the two germline ends. CDR1 and CDR2 (germline): SGHTS, YDEGEE. The CDR3 region has the DNA TGTGCCAGCCCAACCATGGGCGCGAGTACATACCAAGAGACCCAGTACTTC. Amino acids: CASPTMGASTYQETQYF.

The chain is built from TRBV9 and TRBJ2-5; TRBD2 agrees at 8 bases. With 4 bases clipped from V and 8 bases from J, the junction kept 22 bases outside the gene matches. CDR3 length: 18 amino acids. Germline-derived CDR1 and CDR2 are SGDLS and YYNGEE. This CDR3 reads CASSPPGGGTSGTGTQYF. DNA of the CDR3: TGTGCCAGCAGCCCCCCAGGAGGTGGAACTAGCGGCACCGGAACCCAGTACTTC.

The chain has TRBV4-2 and TRBJ1-2; D call uncertain. V lost 3 bases and J 8 bases, leaving 22 bases between the germline ends. Per the germline V gene, CDR1 is LGHNA and CDR2 is YNFKEQ. This CDR3 region has 16 residues. The CDR3 nucleotides are TGTGCCAGCAGCCATCACGGGTCCGCGCCCCCTATGGGCTACACCTTC. Residues: CASSHHGSAPPMGYTF.

The CDR3 protein is CASSTDRDSAYEQYV. CDR3 coding DNA: TGTGCCAGTAGCACTGACCGGGACAGCGCTTACGAGCAGTACGTC. V and J are TRBV19 and TRBJ2-7, with 7 bases lining up with TRBD1. Unmatched junction bases numbered 12, after V lost 6 bases and J lost 4 bases. Germline V gene lookup returns CDR1 LNHDA and CDR2 SQIVND (reference sequence). The CDR3 is 15 amino acids.

V gene TRBV18 combines with J gene TRBJ1-3, with no clear D. Germline V gene lookup returns CDR1 KGHSH and CDR2 LQKENI. V lost 2 bases and J 0 bases, leaving 11 bases between the germline ends. The CDR3 sequence is 16 residues long. CDR3 amino acids: CASSPGPSDSGNTIYF. The CDR3 DNA reads TGTGCCAGCTCACCAGGTCCGTCCGACTCTGGAAACACCATATATTTT.

The V and J genes are TRBV11-2 and TRBJ2-3; no firm D call. The CDR3 has 14 amino acids. V was cut by 4 bases and J by 4 bases, with 12 bases left in between. The germline CDR1 and CDR2 sequences are SGHAT and FQNNGV. The CDR3 coding sequence is TGTGCCAGCAGCTCCCAGCGCCTATCAGATACGCAGTATTTT. Its protein is CASSSQRLSDTQYF.

As for this clone: Other DNA variants within this sample encode the same CDR3. The J gene is TRBJ2-5, the V gene TRBV9, with no clear D. CDR3 length equals 13 residues. The germline V gene has CDR1 SGDLS and CDR2 YYNGEE. The V end was cut by 1 base, the J end by 2 bases, with 6 bases between. This CDR3 is CASSVSPQETQYF. The CDR3 DNA reads TGTGCCAGCAGCGTAAGTCCTCAAGAGACCCAGTACTTC.

The rearrangement uses TRBV12-3 or TRBV12-4 and TRBJ1-1; D is uncertain. The CDR3 length is 11 residues. V dropped 10 bases and J dropped 6 bases, with 12 bases sitting between them. CDR3 sequence reads: CAIRVRAEAFF. For the CDR3, the DNA is TGTGCCATCCGGGTTCGGGCTGAAGCTTTCTTT.

This chain joins TRBV9 and TRBJ1-4; D is undetermined. The CDR3 sequence is 15 residues long. Germline V gives CDR1 SGDLS, CDR2 YYNGEE. V shed 4 bases and J shed 7 bases, with 17 bases lying between them. CDR3 amino acids: CASSLSPGSAEKLFF. CDR3 DNA sequence: TGTGCCAGCAGCCTCAGTCCGGGCTCCGCTGAAAAACTGTTTTTT.

This chain links TRBV19 with TRBJ2-2, with D unresolved. The CDR3 consists of 14 residues. Per germline, CDR1 LNHDA and CDR2 SQIVND (reference sequence). Here the CDR3 DNA reads TGTGGCATTCGGTCAGGTTTGGACACCGGGGAGCTGTTTTTT. It codes for CGIRSGLDTGELFF.

The V and J genes are TRBV7-2 and TRBJ2-2; 9 bases fit TRBD1. Germline lookup yields CDR1 SGHTA and CDR2 FQGNSA. The V and J ends lost 6 bases and 4 bases, in that order; junction bases with no gene match: 3. This CDR3 contains 14 residues. The CDR3 spells CASRGTGITGELFF. DNA for the CDR3: TGTGCCAGCAGAGGGACAGGGATCACCGGGGAGCTGTTTTTT.

J is TRBJ2-5 and V is TRBV29-1, with TRBD2 matching over 11 bases. Germline lookup yields CDR1 SQVTM and CDR2 ANQGSEA. Trimming at V came to 6 bases and at J to 7 bases, leaving 10 bases not matched to a gene. CDR3 length: 14 amino acids. For the CDR3, the DNA is TGCAGCGTAGGAGGTAGCGGGGGGGCGCGGACCCAGTACTTC. The encoded protein is CSVGGSGGARTQYF.

The rearrangement uses TRBV7-2 and TRBJ1-5, with D uncertain. Germline CDR1 SGHTA, CDR2 FQGNSA. This CDR3 is built from 17 residues. Trimming cost V 2 bases and J 7 bases, with 21 bases left between them. CDR3 nucleotide sequence: TGTGCCAGCAGCTTATATCCCCAACGGACTAGCGGGCAGCCCCAGCATTTT. This codes for CASSLYPQRTSGQPQHF.

The J gene is TRBJ1-3, the V gene TRBV6-6, with a tentative D call TRBD1 (5 bases). Germline V gene lookup returns CDR1 MNHNY and CDR2 SVGAGI (reference sequence). The germline V and J ends were trimmed by 8 bases and 0 bases, with 17 bases remaining between them. This CDR3 contains 16 residues. As DNA, the CDR3 is TGTGCCAGCTCTCTTACAGGAAGTAACTCTGGAAACACCATATATTTT. Amino acid sequence: CASSLTGSNSGNTIYF.

This clone has just a few counts. V and J are TRBV6-4 and TRBJ1-6; tentative D call: TRBD1 (5 bases). This CDR3 spans 14 amino acids. Trimming cost V 6 bases and J 7 bases, with 13 bases left between them. Germline lookup yields CDR1 MRHNA and CDR2 SNTAGT. CDR3: CASRIWDGNSPLHF. CDR3 bases: TGTGCCAGCAGAATTTGGGACGGAAATTCACCCCTCCACTTT.